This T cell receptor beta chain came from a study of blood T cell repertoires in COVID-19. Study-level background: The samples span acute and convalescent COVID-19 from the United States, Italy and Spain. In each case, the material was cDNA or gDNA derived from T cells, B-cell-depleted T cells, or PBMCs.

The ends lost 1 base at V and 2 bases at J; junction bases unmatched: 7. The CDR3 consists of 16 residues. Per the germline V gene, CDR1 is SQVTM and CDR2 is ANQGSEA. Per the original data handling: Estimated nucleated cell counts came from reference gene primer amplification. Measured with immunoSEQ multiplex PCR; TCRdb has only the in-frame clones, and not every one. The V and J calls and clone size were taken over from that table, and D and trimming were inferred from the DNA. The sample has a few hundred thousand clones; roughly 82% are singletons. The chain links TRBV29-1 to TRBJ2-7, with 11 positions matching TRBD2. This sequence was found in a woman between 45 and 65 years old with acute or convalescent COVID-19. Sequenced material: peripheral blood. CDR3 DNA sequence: TGCAGCGTTGAAGCCCTAGCGGGGGGAGGGCCCTACGAGCAGTACTTC. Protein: CSVEALAGGGPYEQYF.